The clone carrying this T cell receptor beta chain was recorded once. The data stem from a study of blood T cell repertoires in COVID-19. In the study overall: PBMCs, B-cell-depleted T cells, or T cells were the source of the cDNA or gDNA that made up the material.

As processed by the authors: Reference gene primer amplification gave nucleated cell count estimates. The data were produced by immunoSEQ multiplex PCR, yet TCRdb's version contains in-frame clones alone and is incomplete. V and J calls and clone size are as listed in that table; D and trimming were resolved from the DNA. The sample has around 110,000 clones; around 89% are singletons. This CDR3 comprises 16 residues. CDR1 and CDR2 from the germline V gene are LNHDA and SQIVND (reference sequence). Losses at the gene ends were 5 bases for V and 9 bases for J; bases not matched to a gene: 12. V gene TRBV19 combines with J gene TRBJ1-6; TRBD1 aligns across 8 bases. The receptor was isolated from a man aged 45-60 years with active or convalescent COVID-19. Sequences were obtained from peripheral blood. CDR3 nucleotide sequence: TGTGCCAGTAGTCCCAGCCGCGGGACAGGCTCTTCACCCCTCCACTTT. Translation: CASSPSRGTGSSPLHF. Looking up the rest from reference TRBV19 and TRBJ1-6 gives the full variable domain: DGGITQSPKYLFRKEGQNVTLSCEQNLNHDAMYWYRQDPGQGLRLIYYSQIVNDFQKGDIAEGYSVSREKKESFPLTVTSAQKNPTAFYLCASSPSRGTGSSPLHFGNGTRLTVT.